This T cell receptor beta chain derives from a study of PD-1 blockade in classical Hodgkin lymphoma. Germline loops: CDR1 SNHLY, CDR2 FYNNEI. The CDR3 loop spans 17 amino acids. After removal of 4 bases from V and 2 bases from J, the junction contained 11 bases not matched to a gene. Each patient relapsed following autologous stem cell transplantation, and prior brentuximab vedotin exposure differed. This table comes from immunoSEQ multiplex PCR, and its TCRdb copy is limited to in-frame clones, with some not included. This table holds around 45,000 clones, about nine tenths found once. The chain is built from TRBV2 and TRBJ2-5; the match to TRBD2 covers 9 bases. The source is a human donor with classical Hodgkin lymphoma. This specimen was peripheral blood mononuclear cells (PBMCs), taken at baseline. The CDR3 sequence: CASSGRGGPSMQETQYF. The CDR3 coding sequence is TGTGCCAGCAGTGGGCGGGGGGGACCAAGTATGCAAGAGACCCAGTACTTC.